This T cell receptor (beta chain) derives from a study of blood T cell repertoires in COVID-19. Study context: Sources were T cells, B-cell-depleted T cells, or PBMCs; the material itself was cDNA or gDNA.

This clone was counted a single time. The assay was immunoSEQ multiplex PCR, and TCRdb's table has in-frame clones only and misses some. The sample consists of more than 95,000 clones, 92% of them appearing once. V lost 7 bases and J lost 1, with 9 bases in between. CDR1 and CDR2 (germline): LNHDA, SQIVND (reference sequence). CDR3 length equals 13 residues. The genes are TRBV19 and TRBJ2-3, with D possibly being TRBD2 (5 bases). The sequenced sample consisted of peripheral blood. The TCR originated in a man in his fifties or sixties with COVID-19, enrolled during active disease. The CDR3 nucleotides are TGTGCCAGTATGAGGGTTGGCACAGATACGCAGTATTTT. Protein product: CASMRVGTDTQYF.